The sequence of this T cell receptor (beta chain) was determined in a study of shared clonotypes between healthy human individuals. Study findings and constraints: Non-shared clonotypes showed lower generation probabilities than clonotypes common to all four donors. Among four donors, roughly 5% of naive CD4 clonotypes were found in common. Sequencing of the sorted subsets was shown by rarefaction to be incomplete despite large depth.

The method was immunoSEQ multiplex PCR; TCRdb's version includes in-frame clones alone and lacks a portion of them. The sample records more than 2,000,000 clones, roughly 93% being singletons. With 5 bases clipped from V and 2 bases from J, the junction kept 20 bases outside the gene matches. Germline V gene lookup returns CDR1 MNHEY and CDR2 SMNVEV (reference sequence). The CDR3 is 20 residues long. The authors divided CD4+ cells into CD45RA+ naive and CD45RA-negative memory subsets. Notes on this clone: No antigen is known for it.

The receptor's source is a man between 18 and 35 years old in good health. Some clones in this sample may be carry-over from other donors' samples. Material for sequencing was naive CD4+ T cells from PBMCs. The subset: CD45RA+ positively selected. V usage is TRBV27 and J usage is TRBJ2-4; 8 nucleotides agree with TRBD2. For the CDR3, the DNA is TGTGCCAGCAGTGCTACTAGCGGACCTCGGGGGCTACGATCCAAAAACATTCAGTACTTC. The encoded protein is CASSATSGPRGLRSKNIQYF.